This TCR beta chain was observed in a study of shared clonotypes between healthy human individuals. Trimming stripped 0 bases from V and 5 bases from J, with 16 bases between. Germline V gene lookup returns CDR1 SGHDN and CDR2 FVKESK. CDR3 length: 16 amino acids. Assay: immunoSEQ multiplex PCR; the TCRdb copy retains only in-frame clones and omits some. The sample carries 950,000 to 1,100,000 clones, around 74% recorded once. Study-wide points: Memory subsets generally showed lower estimated richness than naive subsets.

Notes on this clone: Its specificity is unknown.

The sequenced sample consisted of memory CD4+ T cells sorted from blood. Subset noted: CD45RA-negative fraction. The V call is TRBV14, the J call TRBJ2-5; D unresolved. This receptor was obtained from a man younger than 35 in good health. In nucleotides, the CDR3 is TGTGCCAGCAGCCAAGATCTGGCCCATAGGCGGGAGACCCAGTACTTC. Its protein product is CASSQDLAHRRETQYF.